The entry below gives a single T cell receptor (beta chain) sequence along with its context. Sequencing used immunoSEQ multiplex PCR; TCRdb keeps in-frame clones, though not all of them. The sample consists of 2.3 million or so clones, over 85% of them appearing once. The sample originates from a study of shared clonotypes between healthy human individuals. Study overall: Each donor had three CD4 naive, three CD4 memory, two CD8 naive and one CD8 memory plate.

There are 15 residues in the CDR3. Germline V CDR1 and CDR2: MDHEN, SYDVKM. After removal of 6 bases from V and 2 bases from J, the junction contained 4 bases not matched to a gene. Sample: naive CD4+ T cells from PBMCs. The subset is: CD45RA+ positively selected. This TCR came from a man in his late teens or twenties in good health. Some clones in this sample may be carry-over from other donors' samples. The V gene is TRBV28, the J gene TRBJ2-1; 10 nucleotides line up with TRBD1. Here the CDR3 reads CASRTGTGAYNEQFF. The CDR3 DNA sequence: TGTGCCAGCAGAACCGGGACAGGGGCCTACAATGAGCAGTTCTTC.